Listed below are T cell receptor beta chains from one sample, sequenced in a study of shared clonotypes between healthy human individuals. Assay: immunoSEQ multiplex PCR; the TCRdb copy retains only in-frame clones and omits some. The repertoire holds about 820,000 clones, with about 91% as singletons. Sequenced sample: naive CD8+ T cells sorted from blood. The receptor set was obtained from a man aged 25 to 40 in good health. Both conserved end residues are part of each CDR3. A D gene is named only where the DNA matches it firmly. Clone size is given for some rows only: seen once, a few or many times, or a class if the clone is expanded.

clone_size d_call j_call v_call cdr3_aa cdr3_nt
. TRBD1 TRBJ2-7 TRBV15 CATSRRDREYEQYF TGTGCCACCAGCCGCCGGGACAGGGAATACGAGCAGTACTTC
. . TRBJ2-7 TRBV13 CASSLGDRSYEQYF TGTGCCAGCAGCTTAGGGGACAGATCGTATGAGCAGTACTTC
. . TRBJ2-7 TRBV7-9 CASSLARSLSYEQYF TGTGCCAGCAGCTTAGCACGGTCACTCTCCTACGAGCAGTACTTC
. . TRBJ2-7 TRBV7-6 CASSLASGQIYEQYF TGTGCCAGCAGCTTAGCGTCGGGACAAATCTACGAGCAGTACTTC
. . TRBJ2-1 TRBV9 CASSVEPRPDEQFF TGTGCCAGCAGCGTAGAACCACGACCTGATGAGCAGTTCTTC
. TRBD2 TRBJ2-7 TRBV4-2 CASSPRGLAESPYEQYF TGTGCCAGCAGCCCCCGCGGACTAGCGGAAAGCCCCTACGAGCAGTACTTC
. TRBD2 TRBJ2-3 TRBV5-8 CASSLASGRSIDTQYF TGTGCCAGCAGCTTGGCTAGCGGGAGGAGTATAGATACGCAGTATTTT
. TRBD1 TRBJ2-7 TRBV10-3 CAISESGTGTDYEQYF TGTGCCATCAGTGAGTCGGGAACTGGGACAGACTACGAGCAGTACTTC
. . TRBJ2-7 TRBV4-1 CASSQSADNYGEQYF TGCGCCAGCAGCCAATCGGCGGATAACTACGGCGAGCAGTACTTC
. TRBD1 TRBJ2-1 TRBV19 CASSSWTGYRNEQFF TGTGCCAGTAGTTCCTGGACAGGCTACAGGAATGAGCAGTTCTTC
. TRBD1 TRBJ1-5 TRBV28 CASSTPGTGDQPQHF TGTGCCAGCAGTACCCCGGGGACAGGGGACCAGCCCCAGCATTTT
. . TRBJ1-3 TRBV5-1 CASSSSNGNTIYF TGCGCCAGCAGCTCTTCAAATGGAAACACCATATATTTT
. TRBD1 TRBJ2-7 TRBV6-5 CASRPGTGYEQYF TGTGCCAGCAGGCCCGGGACAGGTTACGAGCAGTACTTC
. TRBD2 TRBJ2-1 TRBV9 CASSGASGRANEQFF TGTGCCAGCAGCGGGGCTAGCGGGAGGGCAAATGAGCAGTTCTTC
. . TRBJ2-7 TRBV6-5 CASSYGTSDEQYF TGTGCCAGCAGTTACGGGACGTCCGACGAGCAGTACTTC
. . TRBJ2-7 TRBV27 CASSPYNPAGSYEQYF TGTGCCAGCAGTCCCTATAATCCAGCGGGCTCCTACGAGCAGTACTTC
. . TRBJ1-5 TRBV28 CASSLLTGSNQPQHF TGTGCCAGCAGTTTATTAACCGGGAGCAATCAGCCCCAGCATTTT
. . TRBJ2-1 TRBV9 CASSVTGSYNEQFF TGTGCCAGCAGCGTAACTGGATCCTACAATGAGCAGTTCTTC
. . TRBJ2-7 TRBV25-1 CASSDQEKSEQYF TGTGCCAGCAGTGACCAAGAAAAGAGCGAGCAGTACTTC
. TRBD2 TRBJ2-2 TRBV7-2 CASSLVVLGRAVWTGELFF TGTGCCAGCAGCTTAGTAGTATTAGGGAGGGCCGTTTGGACCGGGGAGCTGTTTTTT
. . TRBJ2-1 TRBV6-6 CASSKGVASYNEQFF TGTGCCAGCAGCAAAGGGGTTGCGTCCTACAATGAGCAGTTCTTC
. . TRBJ2-1 TRBV7-6 CASSRWDSRSYNEQFF TGTGCCAGCAGCAGATGGGACTCCCGCTCCTACAATGAGCAGTTCTTC
. TRBD2 TRBJ2-1 TRBV28 CASSLMREGVYNEQFF TGTGCCAGCAGTTTGATGCGGGAGGGGGTCTACAATGAGCAGTTCTTC
. TRBD2 TRBJ2-5 TRBV19 CASSIERVGGLETQYF TGTGCCAGTAGTATAGAGCGGGTGGGAGGGTTGGAGACCCAGTACTTC
. . TRBJ2-2 TRBV20-1 CSGLWTGELFF TGCAGTGGACTCTGGACCGGGGAGCTGTTTTTT
. TRBD1 TRBJ2-7 TRBV4-1 CASSQDGTGGDEQYF TGCGCCAGCAGCCAAGATGGTACAGGGGGCGACGAGCAGTACTTC
. TRBD2 TRBJ2-7 TRBV27 CASSLKLAELSYEQYF TGTGCCAGCAGTTTAAAACTAGCGGAGCTCTCCTACGAGCAGTACTTC
. TRBD2 TRBJ2-7 TRBV19 CASSPGGLYEQYF TGTGCCAGTAGCCCGGGAGGTTTGTACGAGCAGTACTTC
. . TRBJ1-5 TRBV6-6 CASSYSVGIQPQHF TGTGCCAGCAGTTACTCGGTGGGAATTCAGCCCCAGCATTTT
once TRBD1 TRBJ2-7 TRBV11-3 CASSWDRGREQYF TGTGCCAGCAGCTGGGACAGGGGTCGCGAGCAGTACTTC
. TRBD1 TRBJ2-7 TRBV5-1 CASSPRQGVGEQYF TGCGCCAGCAGCCCCAGACAGGGAGTCGGCGAGCAGTACTTC
. TRBD2 TRBJ2-7 TRBV7-9 CASSSSGSKNEQYF TGTGCCAGCAGCTCTAGCGGGAGTAAGAACGAGCAGTACTTC
. TRBD1 TRBJ1-1 TRBV2 CASGGTANTEAFF TGTGCCAGCGGCGGGACAGCGAACACTGAAGCTTTCTTT
. TRBD1 TRBJ2-3 TRBV9 CASSPTGEVDTQYF TGTGCCAGCAGCCCGACAGGGGAAGTAGATACGCAGTATTTT
. TRBD1 TRBJ1-2 TRBV28 CASSLPTTGPANYGYTF TGTGCCAGCAGTTTACCGACGACAGGGCCCGCTAACTATGGCTACACCTTC
. . TRBJ1-5 TRBV6-6 CASSNWDGKNQPQHF TGTGCCAGCAGCAACTGGGACGGAAAAAATCAGCCCCAGCATTTT
. . TRBJ2-7 TRBV10-2 CASSESTVASYEQYF TGCGCCAGCAGTGAGAGCACGGTGGCTTCCTACGAGCAGTACTTC
. . TRBJ2-7 TRBV5-5 CASSLYYGPYEQYF TGTGCCAGCAGCTTGTATTACGGACCCTACGAGCAGTACTTC
. . TRBJ2-6 TRBV21-1 CAFPGQVSSGANVLTF TGTGCCTTTCCGGGACAGGTTAGCTCTGGGGCCAACGTCCTGACTTTC
. . TRBJ2-7 TRBV4-3 CASSQRTRGYYEQYF TGCGCCAGCAGCCAACGGACGCGGGGATACTACGAGCAGTACTTC
. . TRBJ2-1 TRBV19 CASSTGGYNEQFF TGTGCCAGTAGTACCGGGGGATACAATGAGCAGTTCTTC
. . TRBJ2-7 TRBV27 CASSLLPNRGRASVEQYF TGTGCCAGCAGTTTATTGCCGAACCGGGGACGCGCCAGCGTGGAGCAGTACTTC
. . TRBJ2-1 TRBV5-6 CASSLFAINEQFF TGTGCCAGCAGCTTGTTCGCAATCAATGAGCAGTTCTTC
. . TRBJ2-1 TRBV7-2 CASSLGVSGNEQFF TGTGCCAGCAGCTTAGGGGTTAGCGGCAATGAGCAGTTCTTC
. TRBD1 TRBJ1-2 TRBV7-9 CASSLGQGYGYTF TGTGCCAGCAGTTTGGGACAGGGATATGGCTACACCTTC
. TRBD2 TRBJ2-7 TRBV4-3 CASSQFSGSAYEQYF TGCGCCAGCAGCCAGTTTAGCGGGAGCGCCTACGAGCAGTACTTC
. . TRBJ1-4 TRBV5-8 CASSRQEQQFWVNEKLFF TGTGCCAGCAGTCGACAGGAACAGCAATTTTGGGTGAATGAAAAACTGTTTTTT
. TRBD1 TRBJ2-1 TRBV5-1 CASSRDRGNEQFF TGCGCCAGCTCCCGGGACAGGGGGAATGAGCAGTTCTTC
. TRBD1 TRBJ2-1 TRBV6-5 CASSYLPGGYNEQFF TGTGCCAGCAGTTACCTGCCAGGGGGATACAATGAGCAGTTCTTC
. . TRBJ2-7 TRBV6-9 CASSYTQGLYEQYF TGTGCCAGCAGTTATACCCAGGGGCTCTACGAGCAGTACTTC
. TRBD1 TRBJ2-7 TRBV7-9 CASSPRDRSSYEQYF TGTGCCAGCAGCCCTCGGGACAGGAGCTCCTACGAGCAGTACTTC
few . TRBJ2-7 TRBV27 CASSYGRSYEQYF TGTGCCAGCAGTTACGGACGGAGCTACGAGCAGTACTTC
once . TRBJ1-5 TRBV10-2 CASSFGTTSNQPQHF TGCGCCAGCAGTTTCGGGACAACTAGCAATCAGCCCCAGCATTTT